The clone carrying this T cell receptor beta chain was observed many times. No antigen is known for it. The V gene's germline CDR1 is LGHDT and CDR2 YNNKEL (reference sequence). This CDR3 is 17 amino acids long. The V and J ends lost 1 base and 0 bases, in that order; junction bases with no gene match: 7. These data belong to a study of spatial heterogeneity in lung cancer. Study-wide points: Blood showed ubiquitous tumor TCRs more often at resection than at routine follow-up.

Stated time point: blood at routine non-recurrence follow-up after resection. The input material, whole RNA from tumor, nontumor lung or frozen PBMC, was sequenced unsorted. Every TCR cDNA molecule carried a tag that served as a unique molecular identifier. TCRdb reprocessed the 5' RACE reads via MiXCR and lists one record per CDR3 protein. The profile shows roughly 120,000 distinct CDR3 sequences, more than 9% of them singletons. V gene TRBV3-1 combines with J gene TRBJ2-7; 9 nucleotides align to TRBD1. The receptor was isolated from a male donor with early-stage non-small cell lung cancer. This specimen was PBMCs, taken at follow-up. The CDR3: CASSQVTGQGSSYEQYF. In DNA form, the CDR3 reads TGTGCCAGCAGCCAAGTAACAGGACAGGGGAGCTCCTACGAGCAGTACTTC.